What follows are 28 T cell receptor beta chains derived from one specimen sequenced in a study of shared clonotypes between healthy human individuals. Method: immunoSEQ multiplex PCR; TCRdb's copy keeps in-frame clones and lacks some. The sample holds about 2 million clones, 95% seen once. Sequencing input: naive CD4+ T cells sorted from blood. The subset was: CD45RA+ positively selected. The receptors here all came from a man between 18 and 35 years old in good health.

This chain joins TRBV28 and TRBJ2-1; no reliable D call. CDR1 and CDR2 (germline): MDHEN, SYDVKM. Between the trimmed V and J ends, which lost 5 bases and 0 bases, there was a span of 8 bases. This CDR3 spans 14 amino acids. The CDR3 sequence: CASSPALSYNEQFF. CDR3 DNA sequence: TGTGCCAGCAGTCCAGCGCTCTCCTACAATGAGCAGTTCTTC. Variable domain in full (rest from reference TRBV28 and TRBJ2-1): DVKVTQSSRYLVKRTGEKVFLECVQDMDHENMFWYRQDPGLGLRLIYFSYDVKMKEKGDIPEGYSVSREKKERFSLILESASTNQTSMYLCASSPALSYNEQFFGPGTRLTVL.

Comments on this clone: This specimen includes other DNA sequences encoding the same CDR3. The chain employs TRBV5-1 and TRBJ2-3, with D maybe TRBD2 (6 bases). This CDR3 is built from 14 residues. V was trimmed by 4 bases and J by 2 bases, leaving 11 bases between them. Germline V gives CDR1 SGHRS, CDR2 YFSETQ. CDR3 sequence reads: CASSLTSPTDTQYF. In DNA, the CDR3 is TGCGCCAGCAGCCTTACTAGCCCCACAGATACGCAGTATTTT.

CDR3 region: CATTDGDRGPFYNSPLHF. In nucleotides, the CDR3 is TGTGCCACTACCGATGGGGACAGGGGGCCATTCTATAATTCACCCCTCCACTTT. V usage is TRBV9 and J usage is TRBJ1-6; 12 bases match TRBD1. This CDR3 has 18 amino acids. After removal of 9 bases from V and 3 bases from J, the junction contained 13 bases not matched to a gene. CDR1 and CDR2 (germline): SGDLS, YYNGEE.

This rearrangement joins TRBV6-5 to TRBJ1-2; TRBD1 matches 8 bases. The germline gives CDR1 MNHEY, CDR2 SVGAGI. CDR3 length: 13 residues. J lost 5 bases, V lost 6 bases, and 5 bases had no gene match. The CDR3 DNA follows: TGTGCCAGCAGGGCGACAGGGGTATATGGCTACACCTTC. Translated: CASRATGVYGYTF.

The chain employs TRBV2 and TRBJ2-2, with 8 bases matching TRBD1. The V gene end was trimmed by 6 bases and the J gene end by 6 bases; junction bases not matched to a gene: 15. The CDR3 spans 17 residues. Germline V gene data show CDR1 as SNHLY and CDR2 as FYNNEI. The CDR3 sequence is CASSPGGTGGRAGELFF. The CDR3, as DNA: TGTGCCAGCAGCCCCGGGGGAACAGGGGGTCGCGCCGGGGAGCTGTTTTTT.

The chain is built from TRBV10-3 and TRBJ2-1, with 11 bases aligning to TRBD2. There are 14 residues in the CDR3. After removal of 7 bases from V and 9 bases from J, the junction contained 8 bases not matched to a gene. Germline assignment: CDR1 ENHRY and CDR2 SYGVKD. The chain's CDR3 is CAITGLAGEGEQFF. The CDR3 nucleotides read TGTGCCATCACAGGACTAGCGGGTGAGGGTGAGCAGTTCTTC.

The genes are TRBV27 and TRBJ1-1, with D possibly matching TRBD1 (6 bases). V was shortened by 5 bases and J by 2 bases, with 18 bases between the two germline ends. CDR3 length: 16 residues. CDR1 and CDR2 (germline): MNHEY, SMNVEV (reference sequence). Written as DNA, the CDR3 is TGTGCCAGCAGTACCCCCCCAGGGGCCCCCAACACTGAAGCTTTCTTT. Protein product: CASSTPPGAPNTEAFF.

The chain recombines TRBV6-1 with TRBJ2-5, with D perhaps matching TRBD1 (6 bases). The CDR3 is 14 amino acids. The V and J ends lost 8 bases and 1 base respectively, with 14 bases between them. The germline V gene has CDR1 MNHNS and CDR2 SASEGT. CDR3 coding DNA: TGTGCCAGCGAACAGTTACAGGGCCAAGAGACCCAGTACTTC. As protein: CASEQLQGQETQYF.

The gene calls are TRBV9 and TRBJ2-7; TRBD2 is a possible D gene (5 bases). CDR3 length: 14 amino acids. V dropped 2 bases and J dropped 2 bases, with 11 bases sitting between them. Germline V CDR1 and CDR2: SGDLS, YYNGEE. CDR3 coding DNA: TGTGCCAGCAGCGTCCAGGACTGGGCCTACGAGCAGTACTTC. Amino acids: CASSVQDWAYEQYF. Drawing the rest from reference TRBV9 and TRBJ2-7, the complete variable domain is DSGVTQTPKHLITATGQRVTLRCSPRSGDLSVYWYQQSLDQGLQFLIQYYNGEERAKGNILERFSAQQFPDLHSELNLSSLELGDSALYFCASSVQDWAYEQYFGPGTRLTVT.

The chain is built from TRBV9 and TRBJ1-1; no clear D gene. The V end lost 2 bases, the J end lost 1 base, and 9 bases lay between the germline ends. Germline values: CDR1 SGDLS, CDR2 YYNGEE. The CDR3 runs to 14 residues. Here the CDR3 DNA reads TGTGCCAGCAGCGTCCTCAATAAGAACACTGAAGCTTTCTTT. It codes for CASSVLNKNTEAFF.

Worth noting for this clone: In the same sample, other DNA sequences code for this CDR3. The chain combines TRBV29-1 with TRBJ2-7; D may be TRBD1 or TRBD2 (5 bases each). Trimming removed 2 bases from V and 2 bases from J, with 13 bases in between. There are 14 residues in the CDR3. Germline V gives CDR1 SQVTM, CDR2 ANQGSEA. CDR3 DNA sequence: TGCAGCGTTGAATCTCCGGGACCCACCTACGAGCAGTACTTC. It specifies CSVESPGPTYEQYF.

The CDR3 DNA sequence: TGCGCCAGCAGCTTGAGGACTAGCGGGGCCTCCAATGAGCAGTTCTTC. It encodes CASSLRTSGASNEQFF. The V call is TRBV5-1, the J call TRBJ2-1; 12 nucleotides line up with TRBD2. The ends lost 1 base at V and 6 bases at J; junction bases unmatched: 5. The CDR3 is 16 amino acids. CDR1 and CDR2 (germline): SGHRS, YFSETQ.

This chain uses TRBV6-5 with TRBJ1-2, with 7 bases fitting TRBD1. CDR1 and CDR2 from the germline V gene are MNHEY and SVGAGI. This CDR3 has 16 amino acids. V trimming: 0 bases; J trimming: 3 bases; junction bases outside the gene matches: 7. The DNA for the CDR3 is TGTGCCAGCAGTTACTCGAGAGGGGGCCCGGACTATGGCTACACCTTC. It yields the protein CASSYSRGGPDYGYTF.

The chain uses TRBV11-3 and TRBJ2-1; 8 bases line up with TRBD1. V shed 3 bases, J shed 5 bases, and the junction held 6 bases outside the gene matches. The germline CDR1 and CDR2 sequences are SGHNT and YENEEA. CDR3 length: 15 residues. Written as DNA, the CDR3 is TGTGCCAGCAGCTTGAGACAGGGGCCTAACAATGAGCAGTTCTTC. Protein product: CASSLRQGPNNEQFF.

The chain has TRBV30 and TRBJ2-5, with 7 positions matching TRBD2. V lost 2 bases, J lost 2 bases, and 5 bases stayed unmatched. The CDR3 has 14 residues. The germline gives CDR1 GTSNPN, CDR2 SVGIG (reference sequence). Here the CDR3 reads CAWSYFGGQETQYF. In DNA form, the CDR3 reads TGTGCCTGGAGTTATTTCGGGGGGCAAGAGACCCAGTACTTC.

The genes are TRBV18 and TRBJ1-4, with no clear D. V dropped 6 bases and J dropped 0 bases, with 11 bases sitting between them. This CDR3 comprises 15 residues. CDR1 is KGHSH and CDR2 is LQKENI in the germline V gene. The CDR3 region is CASSRAGATNEKLFF. The CDR3, as DNA: TGTGCCAGCTCCCGTGCTGGCGCAACTAATGAAAAACTGTTTTTT.

The gene calls are TRBV15 and TRBJ2-7; 11 bases are a match to TRBD1. The CDR3 spans 15 residues. The V segment lost 0 bases and the J segment 7 bases; nucleotides outside the gene matches: 5. Germline V CDR1 and CDR2: LNHNV, YYDKDF (reference sequence). The CDR3 region is CATSREVDRGLEQYF. Written as DNA, the CDR3 is TGTGCCACCAGCAGAGAAGTGGACAGGGGGCTTGAGCAGTACTTC.

The J gene is TRBJ2-7, the V gene TRBV2; 8 bases fit TRBD1. With 7 bases clipped from V and 6 bases from J, the junction kept 11 bases outside the gene matches. The CDR3 is 14 amino acids. Germline-derived CDR1 and CDR2 are SNHLY and FYNNEI. CDR3 amino acids: CASIAGQGVREQYF. Here the CDR3 DNA reads TGTGCCAGCATCGCTGGACAGGGTGTACGCGAGCAGTACTTC.

V and J are TRBV18 and TRBJ2-7; 7 positions agree with TRBD1. The CDR3 contains 11 residues. V dropped 6 bases and J dropped 5; count of bases not matched to a gene: 1. Germline CDR1 is KGHSH and CDR2 is LQKENI. In DNA form, the CDR3 reads TGTGCCAGCTCTACAGGGGACGAGCAGTACTTC. It is translated as CASSTGDEQYF.

This chain uses TRBV6-1 with TRBJ2-2; the D is unclear. Per the germline V gene, CDR1 is MNHNS and CDR2 is SASEGT. This CDR3 is 14 amino acids long. Trimming removed 1 base at V and 7 bases at J, with 10 bases between. CDR3 residues: CASSEVQEIGELFF. DNA for the CDR3: TGTGCCAGCAGTGAAGTCCAGGAAATCGGGGAGCTGTTTTTT.

The rearrangement joins TRBV5-8 to TRBJ2-2, with 7 positions matching TRBD2. Trimming removed 4 bases from V and 5 bases from J; junction bases left unmatched: 8. Germline loops: CDR1 SGHTS, CDR2 YDEGEE. The CDR3 is made up of 15 amino acids. The CDR3 region has the DNA TGTGCCAGCAGCCGCCGTTGGCGGGAGACCGGGGAGCTGTTTTTT. It is translated as CASSRRWRETGELFF.

V usage is TRBV9 and J usage is TRBJ2-7; 8 nucleotides line up with TRBD1. Germline V lookup: CDR1 SGDLS, CDR2 YYNGEE. V lost 3 bases to trimming and J lost 2 bases; unmatched junction nucleotides: 4. This CDR3 is built from 14 residues. CDR3 nucleotides: TGTGCCAGCAGCGGAAGGGGACAGGCCTACGAGCAGTACTTC. Residues: CASSGRGQAYEQYF.

The chain joins TRBV6-6 to TRBJ2-7, with 10 bases fitting TRBD1. This CDR3 has 15 amino acids. In germline, CDR1 is MNHNY, CDR2 SVGAGI (reference sequence). V trimming: 8 bases; J trimming: 0 bases; junction bases outside the gene matches: 7. The CDR3 nucleotides are TGTGCCAGCGAAACCGGGACAGGGGCCTCCTACGAGCAGTACTTC. It encodes CASETGTGASYEQYF.

This clone has just one count. The chain combines TRBV7-9 with TRBJ2-5; 8 bases are shared with TRBD2. Losses at the gene ends were 4 bases for V and 6 bases for J; bases not matched to a gene: 7. From germline, CDR1 is SEHNR and CDR2 FQNEAQ (reference sequence). The CDR3 is made up of 14 amino acids. Written as DNA, the CDR3 is TGTGCCAGCAGCTACGCGGGGGGAGGAAAGACCCAGTACTTC. Its translation: CASSYAGGGKTQYF.

The rearrangement uses TRBV7-9 and TRBJ2-2; D gene unclear. V dropped 0 bases and J dropped 7 bases, with 9 bases sitting between them. CDR3 length equals 14 residues. Germline V gene data show CDR1 as SEHNR and CDR2 as FQNEAQ (reference sequence). CDR3 region: CASSLAQWSGELFF. The DNA of the CDR3 is TGTGCCAGCAGCTTAGCCCAGTGGAGCGGGGAGCTGTTTTTT.

The chain employs TRBV15 and TRBJ1-5; D might be TRBD1 (5 bases). The V gene's germline CDR1 is LNHNV and CDR2 YYDKDF (reference sequence). The CDR3 loop spans 14 amino acids. Deletions cut 0 bases from V and 9 bases from J, with 12 bases between. The CDR3 coding sequence is TGTGCCACCAGCAGAGATCGGGGCGTGGGGCCCCAGCATTTT. Translated, it gives CATSRDRGVGPQHF. The complete variable domain, with remaining parts taken from reference TRBV15 and TRBJ1-5, reads DAMVIQNPRYQVTQFGKPVTLSCSQTLNHNVMYWYQQKSSQAPKLLFHYYDKDFNNEADTPDNFQSRRPNTSFCFLDIRSPGLGDTAMYLCATSRDRGVGPQHFGDGTRLSIL.

The J gene is TRBJ2-5, the V gene TRBV7-6, with TRBD2 matching over 12 bases. This CDR3 comprises 18 residues. In germline, CDR1 is SGHVS, CDR2 FNYEAQ. The trim removed 4 bases at V and 0 bases at J, leaving 9 bases unmatched. The CDR3 here is CASSSTSGGFYYQETQYF. The CDR3 DNA reads as TGTGCCAGCAGCTCGACTAGCGGGGGCTTCTATTACCAAGAGACCCAGTACTTC.

The CDR3 DNA reads TGCGCCAGCAGGACGATAGGGACAGGTGCTGAAGCTTTCTTT. It is translated as CASRTIGTGAEAFF. J is TRBJ1-1 and V is TRBV10-2; 8 bases align to TRBD1. This CDR3 has 14 residues. Germline-derived CDR1 and CDR2 are WSHSY and SAAADI. V lost 6 bases to trimming and J lost 6 bases; unmatched junction nucleotides: 9.